Below, one TCR beta chain is given with its context. Its antigen is unidentified. This record comes from a study of T cells in localized non-small cell lung cancer. Study-level points and caveats: Among blood samples, higher T cell density accompanied longer overall survival.

Profiling relied on immunoSEQ multiplex PCR, and the TCRdb table lists in-frame clones only, not all of them. The data show some 21,000 clones, 88% seen once. There are 18 residues in the CDR3. J was trimmed by 0 bases and V by 5 bases; bases with no gene match: 15. The germline gives CDR1 SGHTA, CDR2 FQGTGA. Specimen: peripheral blood mononuclear cells, collected before any cancer treatment. J is TRBJ2-7 and V is TRBV7-3; 8 nucleotides align to TRBD2. This receptor was identified in a male donor at least 60 years old with stage II lung adenocarcinoma. As DNA, the CDR3 is TGTGCCAGCAGCGCGAAAGTCCTCACTAGCGGCCTCTCCTACGAGCAGTACTTC. Protein: CASSAKVLTSGLSYEQYF.